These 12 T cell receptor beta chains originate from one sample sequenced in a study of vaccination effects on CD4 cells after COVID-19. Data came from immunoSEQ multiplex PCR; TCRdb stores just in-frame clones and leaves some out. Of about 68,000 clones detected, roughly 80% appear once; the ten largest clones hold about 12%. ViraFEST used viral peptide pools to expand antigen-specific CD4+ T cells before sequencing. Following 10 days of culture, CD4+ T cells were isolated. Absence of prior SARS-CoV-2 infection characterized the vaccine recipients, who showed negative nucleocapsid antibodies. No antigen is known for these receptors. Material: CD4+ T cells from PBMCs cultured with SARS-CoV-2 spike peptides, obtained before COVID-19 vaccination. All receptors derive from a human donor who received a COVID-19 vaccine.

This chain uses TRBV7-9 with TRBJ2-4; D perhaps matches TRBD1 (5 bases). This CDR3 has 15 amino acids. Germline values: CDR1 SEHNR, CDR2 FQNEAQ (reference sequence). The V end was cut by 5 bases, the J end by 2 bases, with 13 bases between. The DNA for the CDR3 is TGTGCCAGCAGCACCGACCAGGGTTCCAAAAACATTCAGTACTTC. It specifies CASSTDQGSKNIQYF.

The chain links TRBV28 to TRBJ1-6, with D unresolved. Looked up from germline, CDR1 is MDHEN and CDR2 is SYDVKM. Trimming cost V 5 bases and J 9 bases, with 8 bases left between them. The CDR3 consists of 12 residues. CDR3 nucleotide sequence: TGTGCCAGCAGTGGTATGGGTTCACCCCTCCACTTT. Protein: CASSGMGSPLHF.

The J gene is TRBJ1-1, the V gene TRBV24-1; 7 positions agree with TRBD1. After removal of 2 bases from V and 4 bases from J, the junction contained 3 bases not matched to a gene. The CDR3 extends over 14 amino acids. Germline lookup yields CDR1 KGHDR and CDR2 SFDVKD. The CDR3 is CATSDSPGGTEAFF. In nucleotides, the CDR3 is TGTGCCACCAGTGATTCTCCAGGGGGCACTGAAGCTTTCTTT.

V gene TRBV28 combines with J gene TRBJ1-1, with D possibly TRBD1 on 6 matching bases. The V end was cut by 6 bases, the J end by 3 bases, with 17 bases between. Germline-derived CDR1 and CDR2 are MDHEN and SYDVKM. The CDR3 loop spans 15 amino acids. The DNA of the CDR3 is TGTGCCAGCAGGGGTGGGGGGGGCCAGGACACTGAAGCTTTCTTT. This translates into CASRGGGGQDTEAFF.

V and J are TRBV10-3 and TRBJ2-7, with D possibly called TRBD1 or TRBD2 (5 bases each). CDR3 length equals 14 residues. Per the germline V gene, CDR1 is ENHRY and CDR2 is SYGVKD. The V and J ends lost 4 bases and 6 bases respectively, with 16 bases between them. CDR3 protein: CAISGGFNGGEQYV. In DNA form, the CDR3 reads TGTGCCATCAGTGGGGGGTTTAATGGAGGCGAGCAGTACGTC.

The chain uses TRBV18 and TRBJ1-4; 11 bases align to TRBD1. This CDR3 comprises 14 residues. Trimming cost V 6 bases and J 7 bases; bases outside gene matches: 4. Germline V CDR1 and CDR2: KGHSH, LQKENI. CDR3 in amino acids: CASSGQGAGEKLFF. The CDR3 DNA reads TGTGCCAGCTCCGGACAGGGGGCGGGTGAAAAACTGTTTTTT. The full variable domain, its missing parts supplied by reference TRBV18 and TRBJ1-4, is NAGVMQNPRHLVRRRGQEARLRCSPMKGHSHVYWYRQLPEEGLKFMVYLQKENIIDESGMPKERFSAEFPKEGPSILRIQQVVRGDSAAYFCASSGQGAGEKLFFGSGTQLSVL.

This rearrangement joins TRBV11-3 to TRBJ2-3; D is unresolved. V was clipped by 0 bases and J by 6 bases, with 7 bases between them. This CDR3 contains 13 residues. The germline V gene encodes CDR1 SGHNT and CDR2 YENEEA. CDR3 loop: CASSLDRPDTQYF. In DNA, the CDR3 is TGTGCCAGCAGCTTAGATCGTCCCGATACGCAGTATTTT.

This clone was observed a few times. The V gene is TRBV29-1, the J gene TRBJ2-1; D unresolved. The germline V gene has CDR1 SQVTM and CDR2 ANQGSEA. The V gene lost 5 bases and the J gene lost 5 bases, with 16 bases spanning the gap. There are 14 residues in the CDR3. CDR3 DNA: TGCAGCGTTACCTACTCCGGACGGGACAATGAGCAGTTCTTC. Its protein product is CSVTYSGRDNEQFF.

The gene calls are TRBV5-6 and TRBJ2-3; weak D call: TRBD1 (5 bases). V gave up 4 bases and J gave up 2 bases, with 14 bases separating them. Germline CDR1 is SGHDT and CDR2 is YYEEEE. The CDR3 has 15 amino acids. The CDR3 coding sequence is TGTGCCAGCAGCCTCGGTACAGGCTACACAGATACGCAGTATTTT. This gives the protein CASSLGTGYTDTQYF.

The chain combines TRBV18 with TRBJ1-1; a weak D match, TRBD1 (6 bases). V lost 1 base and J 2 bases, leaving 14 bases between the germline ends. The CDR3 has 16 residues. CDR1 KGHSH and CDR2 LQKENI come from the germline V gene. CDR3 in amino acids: CASSPRSQGINTEAFF. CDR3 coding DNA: TGTGCCAGCTCACCACGCTCACAGGGTATCAACACTGAAGCTTTCTTT.

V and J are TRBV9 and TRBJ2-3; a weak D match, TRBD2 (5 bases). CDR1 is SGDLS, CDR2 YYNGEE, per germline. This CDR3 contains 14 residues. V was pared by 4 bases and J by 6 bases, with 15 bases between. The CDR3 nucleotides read TGTGCCAGCAGCCCCGGACGGGGATCGGATACGCAGTATTTT. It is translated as CASSPGRGSDTQYF.

The CDR3 spells CASSAGYENIQYF. CDR3 coding DNA: TGCGCCAGCAGTGCCGGGTACGAAAACATTCAGTACTTC. The chain employs TRBV10-2 and TRBJ2-4; D call uncertain. The CDR3 has 13 residues. The germline CDR1 and CDR2 sequences are WSHSY and SAAADI. The germline V and J ends were trimmed by 4 bases and 5 bases, with 9 bases remaining between them.